The sequence of this T cell receptor (beta chain) was determined in a study of tumor-infiltrating lymphocytes in glioblastoma multiforme. Only one count was recorded for this clonotype. A junction boundary mismatches the germline segment, possibly from a read error. TCRB libraries came from RNA via three nested multiplex PCR rounds. Input was approximately 0.5 ug total RNA, reverse-transcribed with a C-beta primer. No unique molecular identifiers were described for these TCRB libraries. TCRdb redid the calling of the multiplex PCR reads with MiXCR, one entry per CDR3 protein. The data show 25,000 to 40,000 distinct CDR3 sequences, with 50% to 75% seen just once and around 34% held by the top ten. This CDR3 has 15 residues. CDR1 and CDR2 from the germline V gene are SQVTM and ANQGSEA.

The clonotype was recovered from a male donor with glioblastoma. Sequencing input: brain tumor tissue. The rearrangement links TRBV29-1 to TRBJ2-2, with 9 bases lining up with TRBD1. CDR3 in amino acids: CSVAPTGGGTVELFF. The CDR3 nucleotides are TGCAGTGTTGCCCCCACAGGGGGCGGAACCGTGGAGCTGTTTTTT.